This T cell receptor (beta chain) stems from a study of T-cell memory formation after mild COVID-19. For the study at large: In these data, TCR clusters were largely donor specific.

The CDR3 extends over 16 amino acids. V was shortened by 7 bases and J by 0 bases, with 16 bases between the two germline ends. Study conclusions and caveats: Nothing showed for sure that second-wave clones peaking on day 37 were SARS-CoV-2 specific.

TCRdb re-called the 5' RACE reads with MiXCR, one entry per CDR3 protein. The profile shows 95,000 to 120,000 distinct CDR3 sequences, about 24% of them singletons. This clonotype turned up a few times. What it binds is not known. The receptor was derived from a man aged 18-30 years who had mild COVID-19 (a few samples of this study predate the infection). Cell type and time point are not known. This sequence joins TRBV12-3 or TRBV12-4 and TRBJ2-1; possibly TRBD1 or TRBD2 for D (5 bases each). What was sequenced was PBMCs or a T cell subset sorted from them (not recorded which). CDR3 loop: CASTKGTPRSYNEQFF. The DNA of the CDR3 is TGTGCCAGCACAAAGGGGACGCCCCGCTCCTACAATGAGCAGTTCTTC.